Reported below is one T cell receptor beta chain. With 6 bases removed from V and 1 base from J, the gap between germline ends came to 13 bases. From germline, CDR1 is SGHKS and CDR2 YYEKEE (reference sequence). CDR3 length equals 14 residues. This sample was taken from a study of cytomegalovirus exposure and HLA in healthy donors. The PCR used 60 Vbeta and 13 Jbeta primers. The data were produced by immunoSEQ multiplex PCR, yet TCRdb's version contains in-frame clones alone and is incomplete. The sample yields over 150,000 clones, 75% to 85% seen once. This clonotype was obtained from a young man in good health and CMV-seropositive. The V and J genes are TRBV5-5 and TRBJ1-2; D not resolved. Material: PBMCs. The CDR3 region has the DNA TGTGCCAGCACCTTTCCGCGAGTTAACTATGGCTACACCTTC. It translates to CASTFPRVNYGYTF.